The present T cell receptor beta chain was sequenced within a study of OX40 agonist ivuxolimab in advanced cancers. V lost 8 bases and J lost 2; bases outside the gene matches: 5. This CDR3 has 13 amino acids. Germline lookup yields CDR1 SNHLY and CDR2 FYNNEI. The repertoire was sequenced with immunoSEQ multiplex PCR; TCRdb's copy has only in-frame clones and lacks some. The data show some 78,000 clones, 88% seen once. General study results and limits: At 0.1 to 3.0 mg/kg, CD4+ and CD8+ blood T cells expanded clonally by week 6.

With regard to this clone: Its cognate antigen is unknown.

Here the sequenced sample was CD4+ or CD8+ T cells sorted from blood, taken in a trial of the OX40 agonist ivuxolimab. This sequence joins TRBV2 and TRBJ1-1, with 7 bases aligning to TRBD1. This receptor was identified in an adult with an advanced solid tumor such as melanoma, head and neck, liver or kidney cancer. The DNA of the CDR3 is TGTGCCAGCTCCGGGACAGTAAACACTGAAGCTTTCTTT. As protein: CASSGTVNTEAFF.